A single sample gave rise to the 15 T cell receptor beta chains below, sequenced in a study of yellow fever vaccine responses in identical twins. MiXCR, applied by TCRdb to the RT-PCR reads, yields one record per CDR3 protein. Of approximately 2,600 distinct CDR3 sequences listed, about 87% are singletons. The sequenced sample was T cells from blood (PBMCs), unsorted or a sorted subset (not recorded which), obtained before or after yellow fever vaccination (not recorded which). The source is a female donor who received the yellow fever vaccine.

The genes are TRBV5-1 and TRBJ2-7; TRBD2 aligns across 7 bases. Germline CDR1 is SGHRS and CDR2 is YFSETQ. This CDR3 is built from 15 residues. V trimming: 0 bases; J trimming: 2 bases; junction bases outside the gene matches: 5. The CDR3 protein is CASSLGSSGTYEQYF. The CDR3, as DNA: TGCGCCAGCAGCTTGGGGTCTAGCGGTACCTACGAGCAGTACTTC.

This chain uses TRBV9 with TRBJ2-4, with TRBD1 as a possible D gene (6 bases). The CDR3 has 15 residues. Germline CDR1 reads SGDLS; CDR2 reads YYNGEE. V lost 3 bases to trimming and J lost 3 bases, with 13 bases between them. The CDR3 bases are TGTGCCAGCAGCGGTTGGGGGCCAGGCAAAAACATTCAGTACTTC. It specifies CASSGWGPGKNIQYF.

The chain carries TRBV29-1 and TRBJ2-3; D call uncertain. Germline CDR1 and CDR2: SQVTM and ANQGSEA. CDR3 length: 13 amino acids. The germline V and J ends were trimmed by 3 bases and 2 bases, with 9 bases remaining between them. The CDR3 loop is CSVDLGPTDTQYF. DNA of the CDR3: TGCAGCGTTGATCTGGGTCCCACAGATACGCAGTATTTT.

The chain links TRBV2 to TRBJ2-1; TRBD2 aligns across 8 bases. CDR1 and CDR2 from the germline V gene are SNHLY and FYNNEI. The CDR3 runs 15 residues. Trimming cost V 1 base and J 9 bases; bases outside gene matches: 8. The CDR3 DNA is TGTGCCAGCAGTGAAGGGACTAGCCGGGGGAGTGAGCAGTTCTTC. It codes for CASSEGTSRGSEQFF.

This clonotype was observed once. The rearrangement uses TRBV12-3 or TRBV12-4 and TRBJ2-7; 11 bases map to TRBD2. V dropped 8 bases and J dropped 0; count of bases not matched to a gene: 3. The CDR3 is made up of 14 amino acids. Here the CDR3 reads CASQTSGTSYEQYF. The CDR3 DNA reads TGTGCCAGCCAGACTAGCGGGACCTCCTACGAGCAGTACTTC.

The J gene is TRBJ1-6, the V gene TRBV14, with TRBD1 as a possible D gene (5 bases). The V gene's germline CDR1 is SGHDN and CDR2 FVKESK. Trimming stripped 1 base from V and 5 bases from J, with 12 bases between. The CDR3 runs to 16 residues. The CDR3 DNA reads as TGTGCCAGCAGCCAAGGTTGGGACGGAGATAATTCACCCCTCCACTTT. Translation gives CASSQGWDGDNSPLHF.

The genes are TRBV2 and TRBJ2-1; TRBD2 is a possible D gene (6 bases). Germline assignment: CDR1 SNHLY and CDR2 FYNNEI. The germline V and J ends were trimmed by 2 bases and 1 base, with 12 bases remaining between them. The CDR3 contains 16 residues. In DNA, the CDR3 is TGTGCCAGCAGTGAAAAGACTAGGAAGTCCTACAATGAGCAGTTCTTC. This gives the protein CASSEKTRKSYNEQFF.

The V gene is TRBV5-4, the J gene TRBJ1-5, with TRBD1 as a possible D gene (6 bases). Looked up from germline, CDR1 is SGHNT and CDR2 is YYREEE (reference sequence). The CDR3 consists of 15 residues. The V gene lost 0 bases and the J gene lost 3 bases, with 10 bases spanning the gap. The CDR3 reads CASSLDRALNQPQHF. Written as DNA, the CDR3 is TGTGCCAGCAGCTTGGACAGGGCCCTCAATCAGCCCCAGCATTTT.

The rearrangement uses TRBV2 and TRBJ2-3; D uncertain. CDR1 is SNHLY and CDR2 is FYNNEI in the germline V gene. V was pared by 1 base and J by 4 bases, with 9 bases between. CDR3 length equals 14 residues. The CDR3 DNA sequence: TGTGCCAGCAGTGAAGGTGTTTGGTCAGATACGCAGTATTTT. Protein: CASSEGVWSDTQYF.

J is TRBJ2-2 and V is TRBV5-1; D is perhaps TRBD2 (6 bases). Germline V gene lookup returns CDR1 SGHRS and CDR2 YFSETQ. The CDR3 has 14 residues. Trimming cost V 4 bases and J 4 bases, with 11 bases left between them. Here the CDR3 reads CASSGGTATGELFF. In DNA, the CDR3 is TGCGCCAGCAGCGGTGGGACTGCCACCGGGGAGCTGTTTTTT.

This clonotype was seen only a few times. The genes are TRBV7-2 and TRBJ2-7; D gene ambiguous. CDR3 length: 11 amino acids. The germline gives CDR1 SGHTA, CDR2 FQGNSA. V was cut by 4 bases and J by 3 bases, with 4 bases left in between. The CDR3 bases are TGTGCCAGCAGCTCCCGCTACGAGCAGTACTTC. Translating it yields CASSSRYEQYF.

The rearrangement links TRBV2 to TRBJ2-1; weak D call: TRBD2 (5 bases). V dropped 3 bases and J dropped 9 bases, with 15 bases sitting between them. The CDR3 sequence is 14 residues long. Germline V lookup: CDR1 SNHLY, CDR2 FYNNEI. The CDR3, as DNA: TGTGCCAGCAGTGAGTGGGTGGCGGGCGGTGAGCAGTTCTTC. This encodes CASSEWVAGGEQFF. The full variable domain, its missing parts supplied by reference TRBV2 and TRBJ2-1, is EPEVTQTPSHQVTQMGQEVILRCVPISNHLYFYWYRQILGQKVEFLVSFYNNEISEKSEIFDDQFSVERPDGSNFTLKIRSTKLEDSAMYFCASSEWVAGGEQFFGPGTRLTVL.

This chain links TRBV6-2 or TRBV6-3 with TRBJ1-2; D is possibly TRBD1 (6 bases). The CDR3 is 15 amino acids. V lost 0 bases to trimming and J lost 7 bases, with 15 bases between them. Germline-derived CDR1 and CDR2 are MNHEY and SVGEGT. The CDR3 DNA reads as TGTGCCAGCAGTTACTCAGGACAGCCCTCGGGTGGCTACACCTTC. Translating it yields CASSYSGQPSGGYTF.

J is TRBJ1-1 and V is TRBV10-1, with a possible D match to TRBD1 (5 bases). Germline V gives CDR1 WNHNN, CDR2 SYGVQD (reference sequence). The CDR3 consists of 17 residues. Trimming removed 2 bases at V and 2 bases at J, with 18 bases between. DNA of the CDR3: TGCGCCAGCAGTGAGAGAGTGTCCGCCGGGACCAACACTGAAGCTTTCTTT. Its translation is CASSERVSAGTNTEAFF.

In DNA form, the CDR3 reads TGTGCCAGCAGACTAGCGGGACTAGCGGGGACCGGGGAGCTGTTTTTT. Translating gives CASRLAGLAGTGELFF. The chain joins TRBV7-2 to TRBJ2-2; 13 nucleotides agree with TRBD2. Per the germline V gene, CDR1 is SGHTA and CDR2 is FQGNSA. This CDR3 region has 16 residues. V shed 6 bases, J shed 5 bases, and the junction held 6 bases outside the gene matches. The variable domain in full, completed from reference TRBV7-2 and TRBJ2-2, reads GAGVSQSPSNKVTEKGKDVELRCDPISGHTALYWYRQSLGQGLEFLIYFQGNSAPDKSGLPSDRFSAERTGGSVSTLTIQRTQQEDSAVYLCASRLAGLAGTGELFFGEGSRLTVL.